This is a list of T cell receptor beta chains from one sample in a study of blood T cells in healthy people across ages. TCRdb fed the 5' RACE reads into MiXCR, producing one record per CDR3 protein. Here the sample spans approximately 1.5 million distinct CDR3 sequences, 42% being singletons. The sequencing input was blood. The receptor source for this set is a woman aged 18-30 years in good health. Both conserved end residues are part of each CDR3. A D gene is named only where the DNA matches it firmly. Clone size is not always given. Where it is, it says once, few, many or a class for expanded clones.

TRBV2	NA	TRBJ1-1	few	CARRSTGWGTEAFF	TGTGCCAGGAGATCGACAGGTTGGGGCACTGAAGCTTTCTTT
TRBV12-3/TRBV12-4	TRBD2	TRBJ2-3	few	CASSAVAGYSTDTQYF	TGTGCCAGCAGTGCCGTAGCGGGGTATAGCACAGATACGCAGTATTTT
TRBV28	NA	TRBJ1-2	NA	CASKPVFSSYGYTF	TGTGCCAGCAAACCCGTTTTTAGCAGCTATGGCTACACCTTC
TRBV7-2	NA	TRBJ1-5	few	CASSSMGGGNQPQHF	TGTGCCAGCAGCTCGATGGGGGGGGGCAATCAGCCCCAGCATTTT
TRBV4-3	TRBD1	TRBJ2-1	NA	CASSQVDRGGEDSYNEQFF	TGCGCCAGCAGCCAAGTGGACAGGGGGGGTGAGGACTCCTACAATGAGCAGTTCTTC
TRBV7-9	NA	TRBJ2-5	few	CARSRGTETQYF	TGTGCCAGAAGCCGAGGGACGGAGACCCAGTACTTC
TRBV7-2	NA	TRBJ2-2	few	CASSLGPSFTGELFF	TGTGCCAGCAGCTTAGGCCCTAGTTTCACCGGGGAGCTGTTTTTT
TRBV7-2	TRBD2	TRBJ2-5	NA	CASSLVLRLATHNEQYF	TGTGCCAGCAGCTTAGTGTTGCGACTAGCGACCCACAATGAGCAGTACTTC
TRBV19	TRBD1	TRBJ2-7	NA	CASSPKPDRYEQYF	TGTGCCAGTAGTCCTAAACCGGACAGGTACGAGCAGTACTTC
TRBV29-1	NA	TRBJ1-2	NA	CSVGPPGKNYGYTF	TGCAGCGTTGGCCCCCCCGGGAAAAACTATGGCTACACCTTC
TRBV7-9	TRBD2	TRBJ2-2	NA	CASSFILAVRPGELFF	TGTGCCAGCAGCTTCATACTAGCGGTACGACCCGGGGAGCTGTTTTTT
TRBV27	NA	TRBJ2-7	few	CASSYAPGNYEQYF	TGTGCCAGCAGTTATGCCCCAGGGAATTACGAGCAGTACTTC
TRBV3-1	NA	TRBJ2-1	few	CASSPDYLEYNEQFF	TGTGCCAGCAGCCCAGATTATCTAGAATACAATGAGCAGTTCTTC
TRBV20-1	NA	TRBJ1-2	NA	CSARVTRTAYGYTF	TGCAGTGCTAGAGTAACAAGGACGGCCTATGGCTACACCTTC
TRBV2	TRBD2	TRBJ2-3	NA	CASGMRASGGLSTDTQYF	TGTGCCAGCGGAATGAGGGCTAGCGGGGGATTGAGCACAGATACGCAGTATTTT
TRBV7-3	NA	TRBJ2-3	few	CASSLAPTRYTDTQYF	TGTGCCAGCAGCTTAGCCCCAACGAGGTACACAGATACGCAGTATTTT
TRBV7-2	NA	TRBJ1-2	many	CASSDRIYGYTF	TGTGCCAGCAGCGACCGAATCTATGGCTACACCTTC
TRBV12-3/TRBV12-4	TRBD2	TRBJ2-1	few	CASSLRAGGSEQFF	TGTGCCAGCAGTTTAAGGGCGGGGGGGTCTGAGCAGTTCTTC
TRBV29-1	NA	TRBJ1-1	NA	CSVERETNTEAFF	TGCAGCGTTGAAAGGGAAACGAACACTGAAGCTTTCTTT
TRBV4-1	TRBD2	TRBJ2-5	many	CASALAEKETQYF	TGCGCCAGTGCACTAGCGGAGAAAGAGACCCAGTACTTC
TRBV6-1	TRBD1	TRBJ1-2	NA	CASSESDRVWYGYTF	TGTGCCAGCAGTGAATCGGACAGGGTTTGGTATGGCTACACCTTC
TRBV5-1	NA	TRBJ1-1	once	CSSSPYDLTAEAFF	TGCTCCAGCAGCCCGTACGACCTGACAGCTGAAGCTTTCTTT
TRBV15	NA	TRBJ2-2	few	CATSREAGVGNTGELFF	TGTGCCACCAGCAGAGAAGCGGGTGTTGGGAACACCGGGGAGCTGTTTTTT
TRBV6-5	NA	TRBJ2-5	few	CASSSQDNGWGETQYF	TGTGCCAGCAGTTCTCAGGACAACGGCTGGGGGGAGACCCAGTACTTC
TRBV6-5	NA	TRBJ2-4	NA	CASSKRSELAKNIQYF	TGTGCCAGCAGTAAACGGTCCGAACTAGCCAAAAACATTCAGTACTTC
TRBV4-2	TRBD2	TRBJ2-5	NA	CASNAGGNQETQYF	TGTGCCAGCAACGCGGGAGGAAACCAAGAGACCCAGTACTTC
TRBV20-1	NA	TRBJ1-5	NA	CSARQEARGSNQPQHF	TGCAGTGCCCGACAGGAGGCCCGAGGCAGCAATCAGCCCCAGCATTTT
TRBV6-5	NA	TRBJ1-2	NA	CASSYFSATPPFDGYTF	TGTGCCAGCAGTTACTTTTCGGCTACACCTCCGTTTGATGGCTACACCTTC
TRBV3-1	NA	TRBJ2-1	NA	CASSLLGQDNEQFF	TGTGCCAGCAGCCTCCTAGGGCAGGACAATGAGCAGTTCTTC
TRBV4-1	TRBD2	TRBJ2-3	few	CASSQEGTGGYTDTQYF	TGCGCAAGCAGCCAAGAAGGGACGGGGGGATACACAGATACGCAGTATTTT
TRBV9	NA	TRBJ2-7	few	CAGSPRLSGEQYF	TGTGCCGGAAGCCCCCGTCTGTCTGGCGAGCAGTACTTC
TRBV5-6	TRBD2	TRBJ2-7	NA	CASSLGDSGASYEQYF	TGTGCCAGCAGCTTGGGGGATAGCGGGGCTTCCTACGAGCAGTACTTC
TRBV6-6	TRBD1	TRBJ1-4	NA	CASSSQGRGLSNEKLFF	TGTGCCAGCAGTTCCCAGGGCAGGGGGCTCTCTAATGAAAAACTGTTTTTT
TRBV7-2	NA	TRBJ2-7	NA	CAREGQTPLGAWNEQYF	TGTGCCAGGGAGGGACAGACGCCCCTGGGTGCATGGAATGAGCAGTACTTC
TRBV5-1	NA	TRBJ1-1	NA	CASSLRAYTEAFF	TGCGCCAGCAGCTTGCGGGCTTACACTGAAGCTTTCTTT
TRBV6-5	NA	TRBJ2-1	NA	CASRSQGGQETQFF	TGTGCCAGCAGGTCCCAGGGGGGCCAAGAGACCCAGTTCTTC
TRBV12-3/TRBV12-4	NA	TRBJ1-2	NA	CASTLGGGYTF	TGTGCCAGCACCCTCGGAGGTGGCTACACCTTC
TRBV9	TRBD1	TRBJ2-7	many	CASSAGTGSSYEQYF	TGTGCCAGCAGCGCCGGGACAGGGAGCTCCTACGAGCAGTACTTC
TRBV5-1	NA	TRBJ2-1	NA	CASKGRTNEQFF	TGCGCCAGCAAAGGACGGACCAATGAGCAGTTCTTC
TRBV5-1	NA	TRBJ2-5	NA	CASKVATYQETQYF	TGCGCCAGCAAGGTAGCGACGTACCAAGAGACCCAGTACTTC
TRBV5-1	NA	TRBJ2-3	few	CASSLVGSGVSWDTQYF	TGCGCCAGCAGCTTGGTGGGTAGCGGAGTATCATGGGATACGCAGTATTTT
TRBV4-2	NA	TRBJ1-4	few	CASSQDSVLNEKLFF	TGTGCCAGCAGCCAAGATTCGGTGCTTAATGAAAAACTGTTTTTT
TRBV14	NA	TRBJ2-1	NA	CTSSQVMDRNDNNEQFF	TGTACCAGCAGCCAAGTTATGGATCGGAACGATAACAATGAGCAGTTCTTC
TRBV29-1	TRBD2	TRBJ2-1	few	CSVDRVLAETYNEQFF	TGCAGCGTTGACCGGGTGCTAGCGGAAACCTACAATGAGCAGTTCTTC
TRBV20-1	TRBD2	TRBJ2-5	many	CSATDWELAGDVGTQYF	TGCAGTGCTACCGACTGGGAACTAGCGGGAGATGTGGGGACCCAGTACTTC
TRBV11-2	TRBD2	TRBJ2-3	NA	CASSLGTSGGGTDTQYF	TGTGCCAGCAGCTTAGGGACTAGCGGGGGGGGCACAGATACGCAGTATTTT
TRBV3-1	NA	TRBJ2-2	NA	CASRPTRQGTTGELFF	TGTGCCAGCAGACCGACAAGGCAAGGGACAACCGGGGAGCTGTTTTTT
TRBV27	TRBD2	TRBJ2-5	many	CASSDSGAETQYF	TGTGCCAGCTCCGATAGCGGGGCAGAGACCCAGTACTTC
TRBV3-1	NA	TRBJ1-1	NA	CASSQGGGADTEAFF	TGTGCCAGCAGCCAAGGGGGAGGGGCCGACACTGAAGCTTTCTTT
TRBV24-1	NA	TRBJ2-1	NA	CATSDRQSSYNEQFF	TGTGCCACCAGTGATAGGCAGAGCTCCTACAATGAGCAGTTCTTC
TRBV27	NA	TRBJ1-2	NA	CASTLRGRGYGYTF	TGTGCCAGCACGCTCCGAGGCAGGGGCTATGGCTACACCTTC